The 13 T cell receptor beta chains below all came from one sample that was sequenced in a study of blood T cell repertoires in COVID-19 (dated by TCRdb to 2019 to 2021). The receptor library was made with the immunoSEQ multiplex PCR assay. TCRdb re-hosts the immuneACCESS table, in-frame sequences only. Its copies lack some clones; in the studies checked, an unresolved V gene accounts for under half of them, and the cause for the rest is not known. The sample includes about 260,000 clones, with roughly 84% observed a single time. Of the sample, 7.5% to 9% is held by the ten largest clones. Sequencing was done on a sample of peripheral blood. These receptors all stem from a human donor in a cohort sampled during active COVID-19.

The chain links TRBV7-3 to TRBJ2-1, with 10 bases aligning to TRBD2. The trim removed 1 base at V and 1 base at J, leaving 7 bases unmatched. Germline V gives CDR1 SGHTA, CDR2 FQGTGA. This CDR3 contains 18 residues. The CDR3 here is CASSLRLAGVESYNEQFF. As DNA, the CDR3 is TGTGCCAGCAGCTTAAGGCTAGCGGGAGTTGAGTCCTACAATGAGCAGTTCTTC.

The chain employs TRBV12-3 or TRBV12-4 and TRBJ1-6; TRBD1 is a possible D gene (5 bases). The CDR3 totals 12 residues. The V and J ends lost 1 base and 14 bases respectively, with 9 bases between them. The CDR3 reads CASSLGGSSLHF. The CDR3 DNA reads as TGTGCCAGCAGTTTAGGGGGCTCATCCCTCCACTTT.

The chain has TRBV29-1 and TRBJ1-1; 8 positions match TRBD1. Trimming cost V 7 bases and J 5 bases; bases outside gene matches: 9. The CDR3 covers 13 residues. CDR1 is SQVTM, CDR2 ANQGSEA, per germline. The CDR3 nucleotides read TGCAGCGGCGGACAGGGAATGGGGACTGAAGCTTTCTTT. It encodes CSGGQGMGTEAFF. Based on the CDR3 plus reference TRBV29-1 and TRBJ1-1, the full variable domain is SAVISQKPSRDICQRGTSLTIQCQVDSQVTMMFWYRQQPGQSLTLIATANQGSEATYESGFVIDKFPISRPNLTFSTLTVSNMSPEDSSIYLCSGGQGMGTEAFFGQGTRLTVV.

CDR3 region: CASSLVGEYSVAFF. DNA for the CDR3: TGCGCCAGCAGCTTGGTGGGAGAATACTCTGTAGCTTTCTTT. This rearrangement joins TRBV5-1 to TRBJ1-1; no clear D gene. CDR1 is SGHRS, CDR2 YFSETQ, per germline. This CDR3 contains 14 residues. V gave up 0 bases and J gave up 10 bases, with 16 bases separating them.

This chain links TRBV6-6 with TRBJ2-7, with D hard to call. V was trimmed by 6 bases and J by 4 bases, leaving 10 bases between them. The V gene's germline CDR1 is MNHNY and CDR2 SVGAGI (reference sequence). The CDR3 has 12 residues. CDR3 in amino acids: CASSPLFYEQYF. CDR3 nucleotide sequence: TGTGCCAGCAGCCCCCTTTTTTACGAGCAGTACTTC.

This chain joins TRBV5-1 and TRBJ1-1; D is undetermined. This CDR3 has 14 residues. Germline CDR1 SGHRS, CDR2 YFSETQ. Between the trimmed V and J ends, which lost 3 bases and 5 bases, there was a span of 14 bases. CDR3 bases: TGCGCCAGCAGCTCATCGTCCGCGAAGACTGAAGCTTTCTTT. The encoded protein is CASSSSSAKTEAFF.

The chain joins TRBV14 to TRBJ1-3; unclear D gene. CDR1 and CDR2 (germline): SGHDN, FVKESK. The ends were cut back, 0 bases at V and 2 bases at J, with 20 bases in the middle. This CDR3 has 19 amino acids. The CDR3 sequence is CASSQDQRGGHPTGNTIYF. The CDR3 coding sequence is TGTGCCAGCAGCCAAGATCAACGTGGAGGGCACCCGACTGGAAACACCATATATTTT.

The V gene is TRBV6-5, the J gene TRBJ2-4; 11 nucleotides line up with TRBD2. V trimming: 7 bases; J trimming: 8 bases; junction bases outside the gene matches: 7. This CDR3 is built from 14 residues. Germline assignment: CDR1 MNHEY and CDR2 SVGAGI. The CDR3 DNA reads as TGTGCCAGCATAACTAGCGGGGGTACTTACATTCAGTACTTC. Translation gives CASITSGGTYIQYF.

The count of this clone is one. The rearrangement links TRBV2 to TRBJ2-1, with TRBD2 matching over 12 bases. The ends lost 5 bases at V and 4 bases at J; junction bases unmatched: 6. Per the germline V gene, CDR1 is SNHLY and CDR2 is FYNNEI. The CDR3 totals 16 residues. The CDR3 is CASSPPSGGAYNEQFF. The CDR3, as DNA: TGTGCCAGCAGTCCTCCTAGCGGGGGGGCGTACAATGAGCAGTTCTTC.

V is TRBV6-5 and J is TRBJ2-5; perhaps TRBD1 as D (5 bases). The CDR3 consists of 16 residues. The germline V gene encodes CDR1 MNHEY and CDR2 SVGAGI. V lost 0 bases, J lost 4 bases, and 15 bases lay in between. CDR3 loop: CASSYSHRSGAETQYF. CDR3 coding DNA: TGTGCCAGCAGTTACTCGCACAGGTCTGGGGCAGAGACCCAGTACTTC.

The CDR3 protein is CASSRDRGQGYTF. In DNA, the CDR3 is TGTGCCAGCAGCCGGGACAGGGGGCAAGGCTACACCTTC. V usage is TRBV7-2 and J usage is TRBJ1-2, with TRBD1 matching 12 bases. Germline CDR1 SGHTA, CDR2 FQGNSA. V lost 5 bases to trimming and J lost 8 bases; unmatched junction nucleotides: 3. The CDR3 spans 13 residues.

The CDR3 region has the DNA TGTGCCAGCAGCTACTACAGGGGGACCGGGGAGCTGTTTTTT. It is translated as CASSYYRGTGELFF. The chain carries TRBV5-4 and TRBJ2-2, with TRBD1 matching over 8 bases. The CDR3 loop spans 14 amino acids. The germline CDR1 and CDR2 sequences are SGHNT and YYREEE (reference sequence). V lost 3 bases and J lost 5; bases outside the gene matches: 3.

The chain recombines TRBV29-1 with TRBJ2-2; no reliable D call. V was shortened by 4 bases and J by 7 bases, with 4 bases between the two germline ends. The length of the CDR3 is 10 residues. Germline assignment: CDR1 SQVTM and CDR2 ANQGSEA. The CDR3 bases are TGCAGCGTTGGAGGCGGGGAGCTGTTTTTT. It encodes CSVGGGELFF.